This T cell receptor (beta chain) derives from a study of T cells in localized non-small cell lung cancer. Study-level findings and limits: Increased T cell density in blood showed an association with longer overall survival. Detection in adjacent lung was observed for a median roughly 57 of the top 100 tumor clones. Uninvolved adjacent lung had the highest recorded T cell clonality, with tumor below it. One tumor region alone was sequenced, and heterogeneity therefore remains possible.

Per germline, CDR1 MNHNS and CDR2 SASEGT. The CDR3 is 15 amino acids. V was trimmed by 3 bases and J by 2 bases, leaving 13 bases between them. The data were produced by immunoSEQ multiplex PCR, yet TCRdb's version contains in-frame clones alone and is incomplete. The top ten clones hold 6.5% to 8% of a sample with roughly 40,000 clones, under 90% of them seen once. As to this clone: Its antigen is still unknown.

The origin of this receptor is a male donor aged 60 or over with stage II lung adenocarcinoma. The starting material was peripheral blood mononuclear cells, obtained before any cancer treatment. The rearrangement uses TRBV6-1 and TRBJ1-2; the D is unclear. CDR3 in DNA: TGTGCCAGCAGTGAGCGGAGTCTAGGGAACTATGGCTACACCTTC. It specifies CASSERSLGNYGYTF.